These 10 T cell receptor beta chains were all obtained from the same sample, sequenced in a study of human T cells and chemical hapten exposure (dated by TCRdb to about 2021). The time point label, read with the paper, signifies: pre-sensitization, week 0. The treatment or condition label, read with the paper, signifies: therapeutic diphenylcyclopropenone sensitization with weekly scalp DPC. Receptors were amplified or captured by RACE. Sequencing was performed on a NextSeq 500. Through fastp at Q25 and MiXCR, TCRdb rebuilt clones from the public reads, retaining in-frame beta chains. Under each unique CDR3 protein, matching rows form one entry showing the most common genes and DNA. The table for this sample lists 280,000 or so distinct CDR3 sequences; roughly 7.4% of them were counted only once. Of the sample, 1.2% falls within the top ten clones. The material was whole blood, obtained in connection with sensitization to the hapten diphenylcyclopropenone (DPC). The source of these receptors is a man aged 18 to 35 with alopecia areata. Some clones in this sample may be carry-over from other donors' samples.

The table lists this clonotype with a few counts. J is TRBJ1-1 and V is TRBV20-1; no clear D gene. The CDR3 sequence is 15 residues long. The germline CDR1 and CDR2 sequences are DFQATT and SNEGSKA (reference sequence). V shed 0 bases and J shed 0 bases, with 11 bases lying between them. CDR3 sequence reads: CSARDREMMNTEAFF. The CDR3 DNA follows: TGCAGTGCTAGAGATCGGGAGATGATGAACACTGAAGCTTTCTTT.

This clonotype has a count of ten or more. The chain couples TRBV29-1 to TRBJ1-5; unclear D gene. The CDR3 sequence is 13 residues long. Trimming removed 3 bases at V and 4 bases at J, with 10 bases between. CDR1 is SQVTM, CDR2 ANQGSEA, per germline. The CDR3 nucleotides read TGCAGCGTTGAGTTAAACGATAATCAGCCCCAGCATTTT. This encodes CSVELNDNQPQHF.

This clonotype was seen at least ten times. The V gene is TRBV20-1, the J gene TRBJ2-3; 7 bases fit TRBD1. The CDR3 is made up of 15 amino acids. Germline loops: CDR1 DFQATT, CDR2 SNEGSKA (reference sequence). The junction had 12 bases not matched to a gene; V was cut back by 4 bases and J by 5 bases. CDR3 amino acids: CSANRGQVRGDTQYF. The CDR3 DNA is TGCAGTGCTAACCGCGGACAGGTCCGGGGAGATACGCAGTATTTT.

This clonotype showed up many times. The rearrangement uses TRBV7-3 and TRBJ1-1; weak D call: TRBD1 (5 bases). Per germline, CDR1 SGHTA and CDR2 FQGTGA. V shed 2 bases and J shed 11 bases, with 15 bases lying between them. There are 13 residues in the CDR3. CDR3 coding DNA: TGTGCCAGCAGCTTAGGCCTTAGGGGTTCGGCTTTCTTT. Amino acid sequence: CASSLGLRGSAFF.

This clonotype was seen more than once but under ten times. The chain's CDR3 is CASSQSTGSTEAFF. The DNA for the CDR3 is TGCGCCAGCAGCCAATCAACAGGGAGCACTGAAGCTTTCTTT. J is TRBJ1-1 and V is TRBV4-1; perhaps TRBD1 as D (6 bases). Germline V lookup: CDR1 MGHRA, CDR2 YSYEKL. The V end lost 2 bases, the J end lost 4 bases, and 11 bases lay between the germline ends. This CDR3 is built from 14 residues.

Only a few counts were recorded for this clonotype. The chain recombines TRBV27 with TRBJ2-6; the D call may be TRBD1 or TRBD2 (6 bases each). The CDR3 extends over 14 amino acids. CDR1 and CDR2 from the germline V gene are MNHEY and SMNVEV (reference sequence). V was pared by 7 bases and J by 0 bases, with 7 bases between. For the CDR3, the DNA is TGTGCCAGCAAGGGGGGCTCTGGGGCCAACGTCCTGACTTTC. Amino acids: CASKGGSGANVLTF.

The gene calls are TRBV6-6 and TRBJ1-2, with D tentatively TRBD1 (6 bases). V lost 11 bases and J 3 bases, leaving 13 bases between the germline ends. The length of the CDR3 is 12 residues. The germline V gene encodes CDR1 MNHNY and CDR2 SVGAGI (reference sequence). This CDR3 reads CASSDSYYGYTF. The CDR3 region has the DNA TGTGCCTCTTCGGACAGTTACTATGGCTACACCTTC.

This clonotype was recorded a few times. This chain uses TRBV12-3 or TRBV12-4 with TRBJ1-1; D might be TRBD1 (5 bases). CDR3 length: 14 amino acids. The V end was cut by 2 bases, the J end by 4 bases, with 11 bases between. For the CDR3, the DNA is TGTGCCAGCAGTTTATCAGGGCCCAGCACTGAAGCTTTCTTT. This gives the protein CASSLSGPSTEAFF.

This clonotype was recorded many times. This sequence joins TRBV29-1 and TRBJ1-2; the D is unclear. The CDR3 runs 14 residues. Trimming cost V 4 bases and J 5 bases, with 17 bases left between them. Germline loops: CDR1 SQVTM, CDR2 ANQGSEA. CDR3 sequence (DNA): TGCAGCGTTGGTCCCTTGGCACAGTTTTATGGCTACACCTTC. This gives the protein CSVGPLAQFYGYTF.

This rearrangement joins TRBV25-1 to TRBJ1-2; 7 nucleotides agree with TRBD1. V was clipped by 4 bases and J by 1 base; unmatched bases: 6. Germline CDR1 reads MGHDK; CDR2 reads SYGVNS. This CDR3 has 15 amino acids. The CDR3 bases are TGTGCCAGCAGTGGACGACAGGGAAATAACTATGGCTACACCTTC. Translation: CASSGRQGNNYGYTF.